This passage covers 12 T cell receptor beta chains from one sample sequenced in a study of OX40 agonist ivuxolimab in advanced cancers. The method was the immunoSEQ multiplex PCR assay. Sourced from immuneACCESS, this table was stored by TCRdb with only in-frame sequences that have V and J called. A share of the clones is absent; for the studies checked, an unresolved V gene accounts for under half, and the remainder has no known explanation. Recorded for this sample are tens of thousands of clones; 65% to 85% of them occurred a single time. The ten largest make up about 4.5% of the sample. Specimen: CD4+ or CD8+ T cells sorted from blood, collected in a trial of the OX40 agonist ivuxolimab. These TCRs come from an adult with an advanced solid tumor such as melanoma, head and neck, liver or kidney cancer.

The chain combines TRBV6-6 with TRBJ1-6; D may be TRBD1 (6 bases). CDR1 MNHNY and CDR2 SVGAGI come from the germline V gene (reference sequence). The V end was cut by 8 bases, the J end by 8 bases, with 13 bases between. The CDR3 has 13 residues. Here the CDR3 DNA reads TGTGCCAGCGGGAGGGGGAAGGATTCACCCCTCCACTTT. The encoded protein is CASGRGKDSPLHF.

This chain links TRBV27 with TRBJ2-2; D remains ambiguous. This CDR3 region has 15 residues. Trimming cost V 4 bases and J 3 bases, with 12 bases left between them. Germline assignment: CDR1 MNHEY and CDR2 SMNVEV (reference sequence). The CDR3 is CASSSAGRHTGELFF. The DNA for the CDR3 is TGTGCCAGCAGTTCGGCAGGAAGGCACACCGGGGAGCTGTTTTTT.

The J gene is TRBJ2-5, the V gene TRBV7-9, with 7 nucleotides matching TRBD1. The J call could be wrong; TRBJ2-7 is a better fit for the DNA end. The germline CDR1 and CDR2 sequences are SEHNR and FQNEAQ (reference sequence). This CDR3 region has 17 residues. CDR3 sequence reads: CASSLGGGDRRSYEQYF. DNA of the CDR3: TGTGCCAGCAGCTTAGGAGGTGGGGACAGAAGGTCCTACGAGCAGTACTTC.

This chain uses TRBV7-9 with TRBJ2-7; perhaps D is TRBD1 or TRBD2 (5 bases each). This CDR3 region has 14 residues. Trimming took off 5 bases at V and 9 bases at J, with 20 bases between the two ends. Looked up from germline, CDR1 is SEHNR and CDR2 is FQNEAQ (reference sequence). DNA for the CDR3: TGTGCCAGCAGCCAAAGGATAAGGGGAGAAGCGCAGTACTTC. Translating it yields CASSQRIRGEAQYF.

This clone has only a few counts. This chain links TRBV2 with TRBJ2-5; D might be TRBD2 (5 bases). Germline CDR1 and CDR2: SNHLY and FYNNEI. This CDR3 spans 20 amino acids. Trimming removed 1 base from V and 5 bases from J, with 29 bases in between. The CDR3 nucleotides are TGTGCCAGCAGTGAAGGTTTTATACGGGAATGGCGCCTAGGAATTGAGACCCAGTACTTC. This sequence encodes CASSEGFIREWRLGIETQYF. Using reference TRBV2 and TRBJ2-5 for the parts outside the CDR3, the full variable domain is EPEVTQTPSHQVTQMGQEVILRCVPISNHLYFYWYRQILGQKVEFLVSFYNNEISEKSEIFDDQFSVERPDGSNFTLKIRSTKLEDSAMYFCASSEGFIREWRLGIETQYFGPGTRLLVL.

The rearrangement links TRBV6-6 to TRBJ1-5; no definite D call. Germline V gene sequence: CDR1 MNHNY, CDR2 SVGAGI (reference sequence). The V gene lost 5 bases and the J gene lost 6 bases, with 17 bases spanning the gap. CDR3 size: 15 residues. CDR3: CASSNTAATGQPQHF. The DNA for the CDR3 is TGTGCCAGCAGTAACACAGCGGCGACGGGTCAGCCCCAGCATTTT.

The chain recombines TRBV7-2 with TRBJ1-6, with D hard to call. CDR3 size: 15 residues. Trimming took off 0 bases at V and 10 bases at J, with 13 bases between the two ends. The germline V gene has CDR1 SGHTA and CDR2 FQGNSA. The CDR3 protein is CASSLAQVWESPLHF. CDR3 DNA: TGTGCCAGCAGCTTAGCGCAGGTGTGGGAATCACCCCTCCACTTT. The full variable domain, in which reference TRBV7-2 and TRBJ1-6 provide the parts outside the CDR3, is GAGVSQSPSNKVTEKGKDVELRCDPISGHTALYWYRQSLGQGLEFLIYFQGNSAPDKSGLPSDRFSAERTGGSVSTLTIQRTQQEDSAVYLCASSLAQVWESPLHFGNGTRLTVT.

This chain joins TRBV10-3 and TRBJ2-7; TRBD1 matches at 12 bases. Per germline, CDR1 ENHRY and CDR2 SYGVKD. The CDR3 loop spans 15 amino acids. Trimming cost V 6 bases and J 7 bases; bases outside gene matches: 10. The CDR3 loop reads CAISLGQGASREQYF. In nucleotides, the CDR3 is TGTGCCATCAGCCTGGGACAGGGGGCTTCTAGGGAGCAGTACTTC.

The chain joins TRBV29-1 to TRBJ2-7, with 7 bases lining up with TRBD2. From germline, CDR1 is SQVTM and CDR2 ANQGSEA. Trimming cost V 6 bases and J 5 bases; bases outside gene matches: 10. The CDR3 contains 13 residues. CDR3 sequence reads: CSVVRGDRDEQYF. The CDR3 nucleotides are TGCAGCGTCGTCCGGGGGGACCGTGACGAGCAGTACTTC.

The gene calls are TRBV18 and TRBJ1-6; weak D call: TRBD1 (5 bases). The CDR3 has 14 amino acids. The germline gives CDR1 KGHSH, CDR2 LQKENI. V was shortened by 3 bases and J by 8 bases, with 11 bases between the two germline ends. The CDR3 sequence is CASSPQGFDSPLHF. Here the CDR3 DNA reads TGTGCCAGCTCACCGCAGGGTTTCGATTCACCCCTCCACTTT.

The chain uses TRBV9 and TRBJ2-7, with D perhaps matching TRBD2 (5 bases). The CDR3 sequence is 12 residues long. The germline gives CDR1 SGDLS, CDR2 YYNGEE. The V end was cut by 5 bases, the J end by 7 bases, with 13 bases between. The CDR3 here is CASSAPRREQYF. CDR3 bases: TGTGCCAGCAGTGCCCCTAGGAGGGAGCAGTACTTC.

A few counts support this clone. V usage is TRBV28 and J usage is TRBJ1-3; possible D gene TRBD1, 5 bases. V was cut by 10 bases and J by 2 bases, with 15 bases left in between. The germline gives CDR1 MDHEN, CDR2 SYDVKM. This CDR3 spans 14 amino acids. The CDR3 sequence is CATLAWGAGNTIYF. The CDR3 DNA is TGTGCCACCCTTGCCTGGGGCGCTGGAAACACCATATATTTT.